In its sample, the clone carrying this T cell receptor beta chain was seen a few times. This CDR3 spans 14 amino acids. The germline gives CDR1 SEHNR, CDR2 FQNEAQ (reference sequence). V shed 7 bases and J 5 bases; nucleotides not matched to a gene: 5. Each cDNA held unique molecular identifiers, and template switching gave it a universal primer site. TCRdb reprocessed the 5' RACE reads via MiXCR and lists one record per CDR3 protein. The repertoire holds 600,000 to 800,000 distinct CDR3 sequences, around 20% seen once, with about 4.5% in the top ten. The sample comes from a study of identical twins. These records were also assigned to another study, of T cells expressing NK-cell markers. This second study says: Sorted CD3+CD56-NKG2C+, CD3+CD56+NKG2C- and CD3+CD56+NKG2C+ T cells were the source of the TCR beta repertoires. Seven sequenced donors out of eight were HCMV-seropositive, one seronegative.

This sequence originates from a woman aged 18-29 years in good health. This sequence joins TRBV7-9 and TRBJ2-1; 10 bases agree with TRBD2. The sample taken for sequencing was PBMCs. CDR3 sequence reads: CASKLAGIDNEQFF. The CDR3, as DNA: TGTGCCAGCAAACTAGCGGGAATAGACAATGAGCAGTTCTTC.